Below are 15 T cell receptor beta chains sequenced from a single sample in a study of blood T cell repertoires in COVID-19. Here immunoSEQ multiplex PCR was the method, and the copy in TCRdb shows in-frame clones only, minus some. The sample includes about 74,000 clones, 84% seen only once; the top ten take over 35%. Source material: peripheral blood. These receptors were collected from a man aged 70 or older with acute or convalescent COVID-19.

The sample holds a few counts of this clone. The rearrangement links TRBV7-8 to TRBJ2-7, with 8 positions matching TRBD1. Germline trimming cut 7 bases from V and 0 bases from J; bases unmatched to any gene: 2. Per germline, CDR1 SGHVS and CDR2 FQNEAQ. CDR3 size: 13 residues. The CDR3 region is CASTGTGSYEQYF. Here the CDR3 DNA reads TGTGCCAGCACCGGGACAGGCTCCTACGAGCAGTACTTC.

In its sample, this clone was seen once. This chain uses TRBV18 with TRBJ2-7, with 8 bases fitting TRBD1. The CDR3 spans 15 residues. CDR1 KGHSH and CDR2 LQKENI come from the germline V gene. V lost 3 bases and J lost 4; bases outside the gene matches: 8. Here the CDR3 DNA reads TGTGCCAGCTCACCGGCAGGGGGCCAGACTTACGAGCAGTACTTC. Translation: CASSPAGGQTYEQYF. Filled out from reference TRBV18 and TRBJ2-7, the complete variable domain reads NAGVMQNPRHLVRRRGQEARLRCSPMKGHSHVYWYRQLPEEGLKFMVYLQKENIIDESGMPKERFSAEFPKEGPSILRIQQVVRGDSAAYFCASSPAGGQTYEQYFGPGTRLTVT.

This chain connects TRBV18 to TRBJ1-2; a weak D match, TRBD1 (5 bases). There are 14 residues in the CDR3. Looked up from germline, CDR1 is KGHSH and CDR2 is LQKENI. Deletions cut 0 bases from V and 6 bases from J, with 11 bases between. CDR3 in amino acids: CASSPPATGDGYTF. The CDR3, as DNA: TGTGCCAGCTCACCACCGGCAACAGGAGATGGCTACACCTTC.

V and J are TRBV11-3 and TRBJ2-6, with 9 bases aligning to TRBD1. Germline V gene data show CDR1 as SGHNT and CDR2 as YENEEA. CDR3 length equals 16 residues. J lost 1 base, V lost 5 bases, and 3 bases had no gene match. The CDR3 loop is CASSTGTGSGANVLTF. CDR3 nucleotide sequence: TGTGCCAGCAGCACCGGGACAGGGTCTGGGGCCAACGTCCTGACTTTC. The full variable domain, its missing parts supplied by reference TRBV11-3 and TRBJ2-6, is EAGVVQSPRYKIIEKKQPVAFWCNPISGHNTLYWYLQNLGQGPELLIRYENEEAVDDSQLPKDRFSAERLKGVDSTLKIQPAELGDSAVYLCASSTGTGSGANVLTFGAGSRLTVL.

The CDR3 region is CASSTTSGGGETQYF. The CDR3 nucleotides are TGTGCCAGCAGCACGACTAGCGGGGGTGGAGAGACCCAGTACTTC. The chain employs TRBV7-9 and TRBJ2-5; TRBD2 agrees at 12 bases. Germline-derived CDR1 and CDR2 are SEHNR and FQNEAQ (reference sequence). There are 15 residues in the CDR3. The junction had 5 bases not matched to a gene; V was cut back by 5 bases and J by 4 bases.

The chain combines TRBV29-1 with TRBJ1-5; tentative D call: TRBD1 (5 bases). The V gene lost 7 bases and the J gene lost 1 base, with 11 bases spanning the gap. This CDR3 is built from 13 residues. Germline CDR1 is SQVTM and CDR2 is ANQGSEA. The CDR3 region has the DNA TGCAGCGGACAGTTTGGGAGCAATCAGCCCCAGCATTTT. Translation: CSGQFGSNQPQHF.

J is TRBJ2-5 and V is TRBV3-1 (or the pseudogene TRBV3-2); 14 nucleotides match TRBD2. The CDR3 is 14 residues long. With 8 bases clipped from V and 3 bases from J, the junction kept 2 bases outside the gene matches. Germline assignment: CDR1 LGHDT and CDR2 YNNKEL (reference sequence). The CDR3 DNA reads as TGTGCCAGCGTGACTAGCGGGAGGGAAGAGACCCAGTACTTC. It is translated as CASVTSGREETQYF.

This rearrangement joins TRBV28 to TRBJ2-7, with 7 positions matching TRBD1. Germline V CDR1 and CDR2: MDHEN, SYDVKM. The J segment lost 0 bases and the V segment lost 7 bases, leaving 6 bases of the junction unmatched. This CDR3 has 14 residues. This chain's CDR3 is CASTRGGSSYEQYF. The CDR3 nucleotides read TGTGCCAGCACCAGAGGGGGCAGCTCCTACGAGCAGTACTTC.

The chain has TRBV4-2 and TRBJ1-2; D is unresolved. Trimming pared 1 base from V and 8 bases from J, leaving 11 bases between. The CDR3 consists of 13 residues. The germline gives CDR1 LGHNA, CDR2 YNFKEQ. CDR3 sequence: CASSQVGPGGYTF. CDR3 DNA sequence: TGTGCCAGCAGCCAAGTAGGTCCGGGAGGCTACACCTTC.

This rearrangement joins TRBV6-2 or TRBV6-3 to TRBJ2-6, with 7 bases matching TRBD1. The V gene end was trimmed by 7 bases and the J gene end by 2 bases; junction bases not matched to a gene: 5. Germline CDR1 is MNHEY and CDR2 is SVGEGT. CDR3 length: 15 residues. Here the CDR3 DNA reads TGTGCCAGCAACCCCGACAGGGCTGGGGCCAACGTCCTGACTTTC. Encoded protein: CASNPDRAGANVLTF.

This chain connects TRBV7-8 to TRBJ1-5; 8 bases are a match to TRBD1. The ends lost 5 bases at V and 0 bases at J; junction bases unmatched: 12. CDR3 size: 18 residues. CDR1 and CDR2 from the germline V gene are SGHVS and FQNEAQ. The CDR3 DNA reads TGTGCCAGCAGCCCCCACCGCACAGGGGGGGGTAGCAATCAGCCCCAGCATTTT. It encodes CASSPHRTGGGSNQPQHF.

V gene TRBV6-2 or TRBV6-3 combines with J gene TRBJ2-7, with 8 bases fitting TRBD2. The CDR3 totals 17 residues. Germline V CDR1 and CDR2: MNHEY, SVGEGT. Trimming cost V 2 bases and J 0 bases; bases outside gene matches: 9. The CDR3 spells CASSYPLIAGSSYEQYF. CDR3 nucleotides: TGTGCCAGCAGTTACCCCTTGATAGCGGGGAGCTCCTACGAGCAGTACTTC.

The chain has TRBV5-1 and TRBJ2-7, with 8 bases fitting TRBD2. J gave up 4 bases and V 2 bases, and 8 bases lay outside the gene matches. The germline CDR1 and CDR2 sequences are SGHRS and YFSETQ. This CDR3 comprises 15 residues. The CDR3 spells CASSFAGTRGYEQYF. The DNA for the CDR3 is TGCGCCAGCAGCTTTGCAGGGACTAGGGGTTACGAGCAGTACTTC.

A few counts support this clone. The chain joins TRBV14 to TRBJ2-2, with D unclear. CDR3 length: 13 amino acids. CDR1 and CDR2 from the germline V gene are SGHDN and FVKESK. V lost 1 base to trimming and J lost 7 bases, with 7 bases between them. CDR3: CASSQARGGELFF. The CDR3 DNA sequence: TGTGCCAGCAGCCAAGCTAGAGGCGGGGAGCTGTTTTTT. The full variable domain, its missing parts supplied by reference TRBV14 and TRBJ2-2, is EAGVTQFPSHSVIEKGQTVTLRCDPISGHDNLYWYRRVMGKEIKFLLHFVKESKQDESGMPNNRFLAERTGGTYSTLKVQPAELEDSGVYFCASSQARGGELFFGEGSRLTVL.

This chain connects TRBV18 to TRBJ2-5, with D tentatively TRBD1 (5 bases). The V end lost 3 bases, the J end lost 0 bases, and 8 bases lay between the germline ends. This CDR3 is built from 14 residues. Germline V gives CDR1 KGHSH, CDR2 LQKENI. As DNA, the CDR3 is TGTGCCAGCTCACCCCGGACAAACCAAGAGACCCAGTACTTC. This gives the protein CASSPRTNQETQYF.